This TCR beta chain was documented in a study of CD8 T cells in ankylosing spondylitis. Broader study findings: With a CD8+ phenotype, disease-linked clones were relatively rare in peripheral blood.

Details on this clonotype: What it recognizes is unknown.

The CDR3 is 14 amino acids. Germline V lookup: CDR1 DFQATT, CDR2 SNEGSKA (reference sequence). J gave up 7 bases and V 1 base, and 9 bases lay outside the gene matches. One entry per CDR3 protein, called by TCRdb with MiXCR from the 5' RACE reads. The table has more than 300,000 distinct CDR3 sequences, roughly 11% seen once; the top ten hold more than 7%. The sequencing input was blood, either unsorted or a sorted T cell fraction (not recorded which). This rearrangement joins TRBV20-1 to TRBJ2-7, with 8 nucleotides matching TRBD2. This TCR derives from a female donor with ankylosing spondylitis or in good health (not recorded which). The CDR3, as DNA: TGCAGTGCTAGAGTACTTAGCGGGGTGTGGGAGCAGTACTTC. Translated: CSARVLSGVWEQYF.